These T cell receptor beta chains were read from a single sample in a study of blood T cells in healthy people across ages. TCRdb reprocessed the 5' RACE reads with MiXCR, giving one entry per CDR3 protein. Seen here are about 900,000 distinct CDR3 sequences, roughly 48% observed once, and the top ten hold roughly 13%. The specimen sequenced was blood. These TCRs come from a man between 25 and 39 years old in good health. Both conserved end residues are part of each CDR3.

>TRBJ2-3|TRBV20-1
CSALLGGGLRTDTQYF
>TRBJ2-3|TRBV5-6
CASNYRAPGGDTQYF
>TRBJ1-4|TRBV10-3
CAITDPNEGKLFF
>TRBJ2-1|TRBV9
CASSVAAWPAEDEQFF
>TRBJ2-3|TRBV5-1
CASSSRTVADTQYF
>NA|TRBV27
CASTAEEGYEQYF
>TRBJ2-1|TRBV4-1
CASSQGLFGGSTNEQFF
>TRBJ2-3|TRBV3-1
CASSHGRSGGASQYF
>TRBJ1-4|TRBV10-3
CAISERTGLGEKLFF
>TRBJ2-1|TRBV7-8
CASSLDHGGWQFF
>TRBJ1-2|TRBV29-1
CSVGTPGRVYGYTF
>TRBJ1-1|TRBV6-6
CASTLGGEATEAFF
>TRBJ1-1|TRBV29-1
CSVEEVRGPGTEAFF
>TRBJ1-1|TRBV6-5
CASSYSGQGKRTEAFF
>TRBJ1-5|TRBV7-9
CASSQREGGGRLNQPQHF
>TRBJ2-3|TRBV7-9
CASSLAGRGLGTDTQYF
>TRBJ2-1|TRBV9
CASSVGGTWCNEQFF
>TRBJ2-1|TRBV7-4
CASSPFPLCSYNEQFF
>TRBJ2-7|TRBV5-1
CASSLDVGYYEQYF
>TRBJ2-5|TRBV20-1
CSARVGLAGETQYF
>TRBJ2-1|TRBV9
CASSVAGGREFLNEQFF
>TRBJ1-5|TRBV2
CASSDWGNQPQHF
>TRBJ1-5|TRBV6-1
CASSIYRDNSGNQPQHF
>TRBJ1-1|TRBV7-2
CASSLAEGGEAFF
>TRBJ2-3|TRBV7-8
CAGSRQGYVTQYF
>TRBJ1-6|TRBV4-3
CASSQERGANNSPLHF
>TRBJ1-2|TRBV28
CASSLLSIFGRNYGYTF
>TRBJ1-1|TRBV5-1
CASSTRDSLNTEAFF
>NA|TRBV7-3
CASSPVAGEGYEQYF
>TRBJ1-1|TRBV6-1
CASSERENTEAFF
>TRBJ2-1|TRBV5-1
CASRPLAGSSYEQFF
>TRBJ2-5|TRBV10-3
CAISEPGLQETQYF
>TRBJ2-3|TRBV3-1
CASSQDIDTQYF
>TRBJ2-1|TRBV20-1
CSARSPGGAYNEQFF
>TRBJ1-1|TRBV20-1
CSARDERSVAAFF
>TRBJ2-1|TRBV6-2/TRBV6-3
CASSRLAGESSYNEQFF
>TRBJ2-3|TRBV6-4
CASCSGYMTDTQYF
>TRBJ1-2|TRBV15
CATSRDGAGGLYGYTF